The rows below give T cell receptor beta chains drawn from one sample of a study of T cell changes during pregnancy in multiple sclerosis. TCRdb's copy holds only in-frame clones and misses some; the assay was immunoSEQ multiplex PCR. The repertoire holds 65,000 to 95,000 clones, with about 93% as singletons. Sequenced material: peripheral blood, taken after pregnancy. These receptors all stem from a female donor in good health, enrolled as a control in a pregnancy study. Both conserved end residues are part of each CDR3. Fields, in order: J gene, V gene, clone size, D gene, CDR3 protein, CDR3 DNA. The D gene is left open where the match is weak. The listing skips clone size in some rows; elsewhere it reads once, few, many or a size class.

>TRBJ2-3|TRBV7-2|.|TRBD2
CASSPTSGIPDTQYF
TGTGCCAGCAGCCCGACTAGCGGGATCCCAGATACGCAGTATTTT
>TRBJ1-6|TRBV11-1|once|.
CASSLNSISSLHF
TGTGCCAGCAGCTTGAACAGCATCTCCAGCCTCCACTTT
>TRBJ2-5|TRBV7-2|.|.
CASSRRVQETQYF
TGTGCCAGCAGCCGGCGGGTCCAAGAGACCCAGTACTTC
>TRBJ1-2|TRBV7-2|.|.
CASSFDFGSLDGYTF
TGTGCCAGCAGCTTCGATTTCGGGTCCCTGGATGGCTACACCTTC
>TRBJ2-1|TRBV5-6|.|.
CASSLGALSEQFF
TGTGCCAGCAGCTTGGGGGCCCTCAGTGAGCAGTTCTTC
>TRBJ2-7|TRBV12-5|.|.
CASGDPRRSYEQYF
TGTGCTAGTGGTGACCCGAGGAGGTCCTACGAGCAGTACTTC
>TRBJ2-7|TRBV28|.|TRBD2
CASSLAGVGGEQYF
TGTGCCAGCAGTCTAGCGGGAGTAGGAGGCGAGCAGTACTTC
>TRBJ1-1|TRBV6-5|.|TRBD1
CASSRTGENTEAFF
TGTGCCAGCAGCCGGACAGGGGAGAACACTGAAGCTTTCTTT
>TRBJ2-5|TRBV5-4|.|.
CASSFRETQYF
TGTGCCAGCAGCTTCCGGGAGACCCAGTACTTC
>TRBJ2-7|TRBV4-1|.|TRBD1
CASSQDRDRGLNKTNYEQYF
TGCGCCAGCAGCCAAGATCGGGACAGGGGTTTAAACAAAACGAATTACGAGCAGTACTTC
>TRBJ2-7|TRBV4-1|.|.
CASSQDTRTGEQYF
TGCGCCAGCAGCCAAGATACTAGGACGGGGGAGCAGTACTTC
>TRBJ1-1|TRBV10-3|.|.
CAIRDRQATTEAFF
TGTGCCATCAGAGACAGACAAGCCACCACTGAAGCTTTCTTT
>TRBJ2-7|TRBV5-6|.|TRBD1
CASSTSGTGKYEQYF
TGTGCCAGCAGCACCTCCGGGACAGGGAAGTACGAGCAGTACTTC
>TRBJ1-6|TRBV21-1|.|.
CASSKRTGDTSHNSPLHF
TGTGCCAGCAGCAAGAGGACAGGGGACACTTCCCATAATTCACCCCTCCACTTT
>TRBJ2-3|TRBV4-3|.|.
CASSLEATQGMTDTQYF
TGCGCCAGCAGCCTAGAGGCCACCCAGGGGATGACAGATACGCAGTATTTT
>TRBJ2-1|TRBV5-4|.|TRBD2
CASSAATSGRYEQFF
TGTGCCAGCAGCGCCGCGACTAGCGGGAGGTATGAGCAGTTCTTC
>TRBJ2-5|TRBV5-4|.|.
CASSSHRGETQYF
TGTGCCAGCAGCTCACACCGCGGGGAGACCCAGTACTTC
>TRBJ2-1|TRBV12-5|.|TRBD1
CASGRQGVNEQFF
TGTGCTAGTGGCCGGCAGGGGGTTAATGAGCAGTTCTTC
>TRBJ2-3|TRBV5-6|.|.
CASSSHPHTDTQYF
TGTGCCAGCAGCTCACACCCGCACACAGATACGCAGTATTTT
>TRBJ1-5|TRBV15|.|TRBD1
CATSRGTGLGNQPQHF
TGTGCCACCAGCAGAGGGACAGGGTTGGGCAATCAGCCCCAGCATTTT
>TRBJ2-5|TRBV6-5|once|.
CASSYTRELAQYF
TGTGCCAGCAGTTACACCCGAGAGTTGGCCCAGTACTTC
>TRBJ2-7|TRBV6-1|.|TRBD1
CASSGGQGDPYEQYF
TGTGCCAGCAGTGGGGGACAGGGGGATCCCTACGAGCAGTACTTC
>TRBJ1-3|TRBV19|.|.
CASSIGPGNTIYF
TGTGCCAGTAGTATAGGACCCGGGAACACCATATATTTT
>TRBJ1-5|TRBV7-2|.|.
CASSLIRELQPQHF
TGTGCCAGCAGCTTAATCAGGGAACTTCAGCCCCAGCATTTT